These T cell receptor beta chains were read from a single sample in a study of early T cells in non-severe SARS-CoV-2 infection. TCRdb processed the 5' RACE reads anew with MiXCR; each CDR3 protein has one entry. The table lists 40,000 to 55,000 distinct CDR3 sequences, about 12% of them singletons. Material: whole blood. The receptors shown here come from an adult who was a healthcare worker with PCR-confirmed SARS-CoV-2 infection or an uninfected control (not recorded which). Each CDR3 is given with its conserved first and last residue. D genes are given only for firm matches. Rows may omit the clone size; those that give it use once, few, many or a size class.

d_gene	j_gene	v_gene	abundance	CDR3nt	CDR3aa
-	TRBJ2-4	TRBV28	-	TGTGCCAGCAGTTCGACCCGAGTCGGCATTCAGTACTTC	CASSSTRVGIQYF
-	TRBJ2-5	TRBV7-2	many	TGTGCCAGCAGCTCGATGTACCAAGAGACCCAGTACTTC	CASSSMYQETQYF
-	TRBJ2-6	TRBV18	-	TGTGCCAGCTCACCACGAAGGGGACTGACTACAAGTTCTGGGGCCAACGTCCTGACTTTC	CASSPRRGLTTSSGANVLTF
TRBD1	TRBJ2-1	TRBV7-6	-	TGTGCCAGCAGCTTAGCCAGGACAGGGCGCAATGAGCAGTTCTTC	CASSLARTGRNEQFF
TRBD1	TRBJ1-5	TRBV6-1	few	TGTGCCAGCACCGGACAGGGGTTGTTAAGTAGCGGCAATCAGCCCCAGCATTTT	CASTGQGLLSSGNQPQHF
TRBD1	TRBJ1-2	TRBV29-1	many	TGCAGCGTTGAAGGGGTAGGGGGCGACGGCTACACCTTC	CSVEGVGGDGYTF
-	TRBJ2-1	TRBV18	many	TGTGCCAGCTCACCACCCTCTAGCTACTCCTACAATGAGCAGTTCTTC	CASSPPSSYSYNEQFF
TRBD1	TRBJ1-4	TRBV6-5	-	TGTGCCAGCCGGAGGACAGGGGGTTGGGGTAATGAAAAACTGTTTTTT	CASRRTGGWGNEKLFF
-	TRBJ1-2	TRBV2	many	TGTGCCAGCAGTGAAAGTGGGCGTGGCTACACCTTC	CASSESGRGYTF
-	TRBJ2-2	TRBV11-3	-	TGTGCCAGCAGCTCCCTAGTTGGGGAGAACACCGGGGAGCTGTTTTTT	CASSSLVGENTGELFF
-	TRBJ2-7	TRBV7-3	-	TGTGCCAGCAGCTTAATTCCCTTAAGCTCCTACGAGCAGTACTTC	CASSLIPLSSYEQYF